This T cell receptor beta chain originates from a study of blood T cell repertoires in COVID-19. Background on the study: The United States, Italy and Spain provided the acute and convalescent COVID-19 samples.

Within 2 weeks before study entry, exposed participants met a COVID-19 case. This clone was seen repeatedly, ten times or more. Per the authors' pipeline: Cell counts per sample came from amplifying reference gene primers. Generated by immunoSEQ multiplex PCR, the TCRdb table keeps only in-frame clones and is missing some. V, J and clone size are taken as reported in that table, and D and trimming were inferred from the DNA itself. The sample yields 200,000 to 250,000 clones, around 90% seen once. V lost 5 bases and J lost 11, with 21 bases in between. Germline CDR1 and CDR2: LGHDT and YNNKEL (reference sequence). The CDR3 loop spans 14 amino acids.

The receptor comes from a man under 40 who had been exposed to COVID-19. The chain couples TRBV3-1 (or the pseudogene TRBV3-2) to TRBJ1-1; D possibly corresponds to TRBD1 (6 bases). The source material was PBMCs or T cells enriched from blood (not recorded which). CDR3 coding DNA: TGTGCCAGCAGCAACAGGGACCGACCTTCAATGGCTTTCTTT. Amino acids: CASSNRDRPSMAFF.